These 24 T cell receptor beta chains share one sample of origin, sequenced in a study of T-cell reconstitution after alpha-beta-depleted transplantation in children. Preparation of the TCRbeta library used unique molecular identifiers. Using its own MiXCR run on the PCR reads, TCRdb lists one record per CDR3 protein. The sample yields roughly 100,000 distinct CDR3 sequences, 7% to 10% seen once. The sequenced sample was PBMCs from the stem cell graft donor, obtained from the stem cell graft. These receptors were obtained from a human donor who donated a stem cell graft to a child with congenital amegakaryocytic thrombocytopenia.

This clonotype was detected ten times or more. V and J are TRBV28 and TRBJ1-1; 7 bases match TRBD1. The V gene's germline CDR1 is MDHEN and CDR2 SYDVKM. This CDR3 comprises 15 residues. The trim removed 1 base at V and 2 bases at J, leaving 4 bases unmatched. The CDR3 DNA reads TGTGCCAGCAGTTTATACAGGGGCGAAAACACTGAAGCTTTCTTT. It translates to CASSLYRGENTEAFF.

This clonotype was seen repeatedly, ten times or more. The chain couples TRBV25-1 to TRBJ1-2, with D perhaps matching TRBD1 (6 bases). Looked up from germline, CDR1 is MGHDK and CDR2 is SYGVNS. This CDR3 has 15 residues. Trimming took 3 bases from V and 8 from J, leaving 19 bases between them. The CDR3 reads CASSEVGRGSEGYTF. The CDR3 DNA sequence: TGTGCCAGCAGTGAGGTAGGCAGGGGAAGTGAAGGCTACACCTTC.

This clonotype was recorded at least ten times. The CDR3: CASSKLAENTEAFF. CDR3 sequence (DNA): TGTGCCAGCAGCAAACTGGCAGAGAACACTGAAGCTTTCTTT. The genes are TRBV21-1 and TRBJ1-1. TRBV21-1 is labeled a pseudogene. This CDR3 is built from 14 residues.

The table lists this clonotype with many counts. The chain uses TRBV12-3 or TRBV12-4 and TRBJ2-3, with D possibly TRBD2 on 5 matching bases. There are 17 residues in the CDR3. Trimming stripped 9 bases from V and 1 base from J, with 23 bases between. This CDR3 is CASSLGSSRLGTDTQYF. CDR3 nucleotides: TGTGCCAGTAGCCTAGGGAGCAGCAGGCTGGGCACAGATACGCAGTATTTT.

This clonotype was picked up many times. The CDR3 DNA is TGTGCCAGCAGCCAAGATCGCAGGGGAAATGAGCAGTTCTTC. Protein: CASSQDRRGNEQFF. V is TRBV3-1 and J is TRBJ2-1, with a tentative D call TRBD1 (6 bases). The CDR3 runs to 14 residues. From germline, CDR1 is LGHDT and CDR2 YNNKEL (reference sequence). Trimming removed 0 bases at V and 7 bases at J, with 10 bases between.

The chain is built from TRBV12-3 or TRBV12-4 and TRBJ1-3; D may be TRBD1 (6 bases). This CDR3 is built from 16 residues. Trimming took 1 base from V and 0 from J, leaving 10 bases between them. The CDR3 DNA follows: TGTGCCAGCAGTTTAGGAGGGGGGAACTCTGGAAACACCATATATTTT. Amino acid sequence: CASSLGGGNSGNTIYF.

The chain uses TRBV5-1 and TRBJ2-5; D might be TRBD1 (6 bases). Trimming took 2 bases from V and 2 from J, leaving 13 bases between them. CDR3 length: 15 amino acids. CDR1 SGHRS and CDR2 YFSETQ come from the germline V gene. CDR3 amino acids: CASSFSDSQQETQYF. In DNA form, the CDR3 reads TGCGCCAGCAGCTTTTCGGACAGCCAACAAGAGACCCAGTACTTC.

This clonotype was observed many times. The chain recombines TRBV4-1 with TRBJ1-2; 7 positions agree with TRBD1. The ends lost 5 bases at V and 1 base at J; junction bases unmatched: 13. The CDR3 has 17 amino acids. Germline lookup yields CDR1 MGHRA and CDR2 YSYEKL. The CDR3: CASSGGWTGGGNYGYTF. CDR3 in DNA: TGCGCCAGCAGCGGAGGGTGGACAGGAGGGGGTAACTATGGCTACACCTTC.

This clonotype was picked up many times. V and J are TRBV7-9 and TRBJ1-6; 7 bases are shared with TRBD1. The germline gives CDR1 SEHNR, CDR2 FQNEAQ (reference sequence). The V and J ends lost 6 bases and 5 bases, in that order; junction bases with no gene match: 4. There are 14 residues in the CDR3. Written as DNA, the CDR3 is TGTGCCAGCAGAATACAGGGGAATAATTCACCCCTCCACTTT. This gives the protein CASRIQGNNSPLHF.

This clonotype has a count of ten or more. V and J are TRBV29-1 and TRBJ1-4, with TRBD1 as a possible D gene (5 bases). V was cut by 2 bases and J by 7 bases, with 14 bases left in between. CDR1 SQVTM and CDR2 ANQGSEA come from the germline V gene. The CDR3 is 14 residues long. In nucleotides, the CDR3 is TGCAGCGTTGAATCCCAGGGACCGGGTGAAAAACTGTTTTTT. Its translation is CSVESQGPGEKLFF. Filled out from reference TRBV29-1 and TRBJ1-4, the complete variable domain reads SAVISQKPSRDICQRGTSLTIQCQVDSQVTMMFWYRQQPGQSLTLIATANQGSEATYESGFVIDKFPISRPNLTFSTLTVSNMSPEDSSIYLCSVESQGPGEKLFFGSGTQLSVL.

This clonotype was counted a few times. The J gene is TRBJ2-3, the V gene TRBV28, with a possible D match to TRBD1 (6 bases). This CDR3 contains 15 residues. Deletions cut 2 bases from V and 4 bases from J, with 13 bases between. Germline CDR1 and CDR2: MDHEN and SYDVKM. As DNA, the CDR3 is TGTGCCAGCAGTTTAACTTCTGGGGGCCCAGATACGCAGTATTTT. This gives the protein CASSLTSGGPDTQYF.

Ten or more counts support this clonotype. The chain carries TRBV20-1 and TRBJ1-5; a weak D match, TRBD1 (6 bases). The V end lost 3 bases, the J end lost 1 base, and 13 bases lay between the germline ends. Germline CDR1 reads DFQATT; CDR2 reads SNEGSKA (reference sequence). The CDR3 consists of 15 residues. CDR3 bases: TGCAGTGCTAGGCTCCCGGGACACAGCAATCAGCCCCAGCATTTT. This encodes CSARLPGHSNQPQHF.

This clonotype has ten or more counts. The V and J genes are TRBV29-1 and TRBJ1-6; a possible D gene is TRBD1 (5 bases). CDR3 size: 12 residues. Germline V gene lookup returns CDR1 SQVTM and CDR2 ANQGSEA. V was shortened by 8 bases and J by 6 bases, with 11 bases between the two germline ends. The CDR3 sequence: CSPEGANSPLHF. The CDR3 DNA follows: TGCAGCCCCGAAGGGGCTAATTCACCCCTCCACTTT.

In its sample, this clonotype was seen many times. The CDR3 here is CASSLEASGQETQYF. CDR3 in DNA: TGTGCCAGCAGCTTGGAGGCTAGCGGGCAAGAGACCCAGTACTTC. The chain is built from TRBV5-5 and TRBJ2-5; 8 bases align to TRBD2. CDR3 length: 15 amino acids. V shed 0 bases, J shed 2 bases, and the junction held 3 bases outside the gene matches. Germline V gene sequence: CDR1 SGHKS, CDR2 YYEKEE (reference sequence). Based on the CDR3 plus reference TRBV5-5 and TRBJ2-5, the full variable domain is DAGVTQSPTHLIKTRGQQVTLRCSPISGHKSVSWYQQVLGQGPQFIFQYYEKEERGRGNFPDRFSARQFPNYSSELNVNALLLGDSALYLCASSLEASGQETQYFGPGTRLLVL.

The CDR3 sequence: CASSIRRDRRQTDTQYF. The CDR3 DNA follows: TGTGCCAGTAGTATAAGACGGGACCGACGACAGACAGATACGCAGTATTTT. The chain carries TRBV19 and TRBJ2-3; the D gene could be TRBD1 or TRBD2 (5 bases each). This CDR3 comprises 17 residues. With 2 bases removed from V and 3 bases from J, the gap between germline ends came to 18 bases. Germline CDR1 and CDR2: LNHDA and SQIVND (reference sequence).

This clonotype was picked up many times. This chain uses TRBV5-1 with TRBJ2-7; D remains ambiguous. Germline V CDR1 and CDR2: SGHRS, YFSETQ. The germline V and J ends were trimmed by 4 bases and 4 bases, with 15 bases remaining between them. CDR3 length equals 14 residues. CDR3 in DNA: TGCGCCAGCAGCCGGGTATCTACCCAATACGAGCAGTACTTC. Translated, it gives CASSRVSTQYEQYF.

This clonotype was recorded many times. The chain carries TRBV5-1 and TRBJ2-7; 9 nucleotides align to TRBD2. This CDR3 spans 16 amino acids. Germline loops: CDR1 SGHRS, CDR2 YFSETQ. The V gene end was trimmed by 0 bases and the J gene end by 3 bases; junction bases not matched to a gene: 7. The CDR3 nucleotides are TGCGCCAGCAGCTTGGGGACTAGCGCGACCTTCTACGAGCAGTACTTC. It codes for CASSLGTSATFYEQYF.

This clonotype appeared many times. The chain links TRBV20-1 to TRBJ1-6; no firm D call. V was clipped by 1 base and J by 8 bases, with 9 bases between them. This CDR3 region has 13 residues. CDR1 DFQATT and CDR2 SNEGSKA come from the germline V gene (reference sequence). In nucleotides, the CDR3 is TGCAGTGCTAGAGGAGGCATGGATTCACCCCTCCACTTT. It specifies CSARGGMDSPLHF.

This clonotype was seen many times. J is TRBJ2-3 and V is TRBV10-3, with unresolved D. V was shortened by 0 bases and J by 4 bases, with 2 bases between the two germline ends. Per germline, CDR1 ENHRY and CDR2 SYGVKD. The CDR3 sequence is 12 residues long. The CDR3 loop is CAISESADTQYF. Here the CDR3 DNA reads TGTGCCATCAGTGAGTCGGCAGATACGCAGTATTTT.

This clonotype has a count of ten or more. This chain joins TRBV5-4 and TRBJ2-4; 8 bases are a match to TRBD2. The CDR3 is 17 amino acids. Looked up from germline, CDR1 is SGHNT and CDR2 is YYREEE (reference sequence). Trimming cost V 4 bases and J 0 bases; bases outside gene matches: 9. CDR3 coding DNA: TGTGCCAGCAGCCTGGAGGGTCTAGCGGGAGCCAAAAACATTCAGTACTTC. Translation: CASSLEGLAGAKNIQYF.

V and J are TRBV18 and TRBJ2-7, with D perhaps matching TRBD2 (6 bases). V was trimmed by 3 bases and J by 6 bases, leaving 18 bases between them. This CDR3 contains 15 residues. Germline V gene lookup returns CDR1 KGHSH and CDR2 LQKENI. The CDR3, as DNA: TGTGCCAGCTCACCGTCCCCCTTAGAGGGAGGCGAGCAGTACTTC. Its protein is CASSPSPLEGGEQYF.

This clonotype was detected many times. The chain joins TRBV6-5 to TRBJ2-3; 7 bases map to TRBD1. Germline trimming cut 4 bases from V and 1 base from J; bases unmatched to any gene: 11. CDR1 MNHEY and CDR2 SVGAGI come from the germline V gene. The CDR3 length is 17 residues. The CDR3 nucleotides read TGTGCCAGCAGTTTCCCGAGGGGGCGCAGGGGCACAGATACGCAGTATTTT. Its protein is CASSFPRGRRGTDTQYF.

This clonotype was counted a few times. The rearrangement joins TRBV19 to TRBJ1-2; 10 bases are a match to TRBD1. This CDR3 comprises 13 residues. CDR1 is LNHDA, CDR2 SQIVND, per germline (reference sequence). The junction had 5 bases not matched to a gene; V was cut back by 10 bases and J by 3 bases. The CDR3 loop is CATGDRGYYGYTF. In DNA form, the CDR3 reads TGTGCCACCGGGGACAGGGGTTACTATGGCTACACCTTC.

This clonotype appeared many times. V is TRBV5-1 and J is TRBJ2-3; D not certain. Germline-derived CDR1 and CDR2 are SGHRS and YFSETQ. V was shortened by 1 base and J by 2 bases, with 8 bases between the two germline ends. The CDR3 loop spans 14 amino acids. The CDR3 loop is CASSLSATTDTQYF. The CDR3 DNA sequence: TGCGCCAGCAGCTTGTCGGCTACCACAGATACGCAGTATTTT. Drawing the rest from reference TRBV5-1 and TRBJ2-3, the complete variable domain is KAGVTQTPRYLIKTRGQQVTLSCSPISGHRSVSWYQQTPGQGLQFLFEYFSETQRNKGNFPGRFSGRQFSNSRSEMNVSTLELGDSALYLCASSLSATTDTQYFGPGTRLTVL.